A single sample gave rise to the 19 T cell receptor beta chains below, sequenced in a study of blood T cell repertoires in COVID-19. Repertoires were generated with immunoSEQ multiplex PCR, while TCRdb's copy carries only in-frame clones and drops some. The sample carries over 130,000 clones, roughly 88% recorded once. The sample taken for sequencing was peripheral blood. The receptors come from a human donor in a cohort sampled during active COVID-19.

The chain joins TRBV4-1 to TRBJ2-7; 11 nucleotides match TRBD1. V was clipped by 3 bases and J by 6 bases; unmatched bases: 4. The germline V gene has CDR1 MGHRA and CDR2 YSYEKL. CDR3 length equals 14 residues. CDR3 residues: CASSQDRGPFEQYF. In DNA form, the CDR3 reads TGCGCCAGCAGCCAGGACAGGGGGCCATTCGAGCAGTACTTC.

This clone has just one count. The chain joins TRBV4-1 to TRBJ1-1, with 7 bases fitting TRBD1. The trim removed 7 bases at V and 1 base at J, leaving 12 bases unmatched. Germline V gene data show CDR1 as MGHRA and CDR2 as YSYEKL. The CDR3 loop spans 16 amino acids. The CDR3 sequence: CASTVDRVRANTEAFF. The CDR3 DNA reads TGCGCCAGCACCGTCGACAGGGTCAGGGCGAACACTGAAGCTTTCTTT.

The chain combines TRBV7-9 with TRBJ1-4; 9 nucleotides align to TRBD1. This CDR3 region has 19 residues. V was clipped by 1 base and J by 0 bases; unmatched bases: 9. CDR1 is SEHNR, CDR2 FQNEAQ, per germline (reference sequence). The CDR3 region is CASSLGSGTGFATNEKLFF. CDR3 coding DNA: TGTGCCAGCAGCTTAGGCTCCGGGACAGGGTTTGCAACTAATGAAAAACTGTTTTTT.

The rearrangement uses TRBV12-3 or TRBV12-4 and TRBJ1-1, with 7 positions matching TRBD1. There are 13 residues in the CDR3. V shed 6 bases and J 6 bases; nucleotides not matched to a gene: 7. DNA of the CDR3: TGTGCCAGCAGCACTCGAGGGGGCTCTGAAGCTTTCTTT. It encodes CASSTRGGSEAFF.

The chain links TRBV5-5 to TRBJ1-3, with TRBD1 as a possible D gene (6 bases). CDR3 length: 17 residues. Germline V gene data show CDR1 as SGHKS and CDR2 as YYEKEE (reference sequence). Deletions cut 3 bases from V and 0 bases from J, with 16 bases between. CDR3 sequence reads: CASSWDTGRSSGNTIYF. In DNA form, the CDR3 reads TGTGCCAGCAGCTGGGACACGGGACGGAGCTCTGGAAACACCATATATTTT.

The chain employs TRBV7-2 and TRBJ2-7; 7 nucleotides agree with TRBD1. The J segment lost 0 bases and the V segment lost 4 bases, leaving 15 bases of the junction unmatched. The CDR3 runs 18 residues. CDR1 is SGHTA and CDR2 is FQGNSA in the germline V gene. The CDR3 DNA reads as TGTGCCAGCAGCTCACCCATCAGGACAGGAGACTTCTCCTACGAGCAGTACTTC. Its protein is CASSSPIRTGDFSYEQYF.

This sequence joins TRBV7-2 and TRBJ2-5; a weak D match, TRBD1 (5 bases). CDR3 length: 13 residues. Germline values: CDR1 SGHTA, CDR2 FQGNSA. The V gene lost 3 bases and the J gene lost 3 bases, with 8 bases spanning the gap. The CDR3 region is CASSLRREETQYF. The CDR3 coding sequence is TGTGCCAGCAGCTTGCGCAGGGAAGAGACCCAGTACTTC.

The CDR3 loop is CASSPDRQGASYNEQFF. In nucleotides, the CDR3 is TGTGCCAGCAGCCCAGACCGACAGGGGGCCTCCTACAATGAGCAGTTCTTC. J is TRBJ2-1 and V is TRBV7-9; 10 nucleotides line up with TRBD1. This CDR3 comprises 17 residues. J gave up 0 bases and V 5 bases, and 7 bases lay outside the gene matches. Per the germline V gene, CDR1 is SEHNR and CDR2 is FQNEAQ (reference sequence).

The rearrangement joins TRBV10-3 to TRBJ2-1, with 14 bases lining up with TRBD2. The germline gives CDR1 ENHRY, CDR2 SYGVKD. The CDR3 totals 17 residues. Trimming cost V 5 bases and J 8 bases; bases outside gene matches: 11. CDR3 amino acids: CAISQGLAGAPSHEQFF. CDR3 nucleotides: TGTGCCATCAGTCAGGGACTAGCGGGGGCCCCTAGCCATGAGCAGTTCTTC.

This chain uses TRBV27 with TRBJ2-6; no reliable D call. CDR1 and CDR2 from the germline V gene are MNHEY and SMNVEV (reference sequence). The CDR3 sequence is 17 residues long. The V and J ends lost 0 bases and 2 bases respectively, with 11 bases between them. The CDR3 reads CASSLSGRFAGANVLTF. CDR3 sequence (DNA): TGTGCCAGCAGTTTATCTGGCAGGTTTGCTGGGGCCAACGTCCTGACTTTC.

This chain uses TRBV27 with TRBJ2-7; TRBD1 agrees at 7 bases. CDR3 length equals 13 residues. Germline loops: CDR1 MNHEY, CDR2 SMNVEV (reference sequence). Trimming took 7 bases from V and 6 from J; bases not matched to a gene: 9. CDR3 sequence reads: CASNPTGQSEQYF. The CDR3 DNA reads as TGTGCCAGCAACCCGACAGGGCAGAGCGAGCAGTACTTC.

The chain uses TRBV5-5 and TRBJ1-2, with 8 bases fitting TRBD1. This CDR3 has 16 residues. Germline lookup yields CDR1 SGHKS and CDR2 YYEKEE (reference sequence). With V trimmed by 0 bases and J by 1 base, 5 bases remained unmatched. The DNA for the CDR3 is TGTGCCAGCAGCTTGGCTGGGACAGGCGTTAACTATGGCTACACCTTC. It translates to CASSLAGTGVNYGYTF.

V usage is TRBV21-1 and J usage is TRBJ1-4. TRBV21-1 is reported as a pseudogene. CDR3 length: 16 amino acids. For the CDR3, the DNA is TGTGCCAGCAGCCCCCGGGCGGGGGGTCCTAATGAAAAACTGTTTTTT. Residues: CASSPRAGGPNEKLFF.

V usage is TRBV7-9 and J usage is TRBJ2-1; 13 nucleotides match TRBD2. This CDR3 contains 16 residues. Per germline, CDR1 SEHNR and CDR2 FQNEAQ (reference sequence). Trimming removed 5 bases from V and 2 bases from J; junction bases left unmatched: 3. CDR3 protein: CASSPGLAGTYNEQFF. The CDR3 coding sequence is TGTGCCAGCAGCCCGGGACTAGCGGGGACCTACAATGAGCAGTTCTTC.

V usage is TRBV9 and J usage is TRBJ2-7; the D gene is possibly TRBD1 (6 bases). Looked up from germline, CDR1 is SGDLS and CDR2 is YYNGEE. The CDR3 consists of 14 residues. The V end was cut by 5 bases, the J end by 0 bases, with 12 bases between. The CDR3: CASSLGQTSYEQYF. CDR3 coding DNA: TGTGCCAGCAGTCTCGGACAGACCTCCTACGAGCAGTACTTC.

This sequence joins TRBV4-1 and TRBJ2-5; D is perhaps TRBD2 (6 bases). The V gene's germline CDR1 is MGHRA and CDR2 YSYEKL. The CDR3 spans 17 residues. Trimming stripped 4 bases from V and 5 bases from J, with 23 bases between. CDR3 sequence: CASSLPGRDAGGETQYF. The CDR3 DNA sequence: TGCGCCAGCAGCCTTCCTGGACGGGACGCTGGGGGGGAGACCCAGTACTTC.

J is TRBJ1-2 and V is TRBV13; D is perhaps TRBD1 (6 bases). Trimming took off 6 bases at V and 4 bases at J, with 18 bases between the two ends. Germline CDR1 PRHDT, CDR2 FYEKMQ (reference sequence). This CDR3 has 15 amino acids. CDR3 protein: CASSPMRGRGYGYTF. For the CDR3, the DNA is TGTGCCAGCAGTCCCATGAGGGGCAGGGGCTATGGCTACACCTTC.

Only a few counts were recorded for this clone. The J gene is TRBJ2-7, the V gene TRBV27; TRBD2 aligns across 8 bases. Looked up from germline, CDR1 is MNHEY and CDR2 is SMNVEV (reference sequence). The CDR3 length is 14 residues. Losses at the gene ends were 4 bases for V and 7 bases for J; bases not matched to a gene: 9. This CDR3 is CASSSGGGPEEQYF. The DNA of the CDR3 is TGTGCCAGCAGTTCGGGAGGGGGACCGGAAGAGCAGTACTTC.

This clone was picked up one time. The J gene is TRBJ1-5, the V gene TRBV15, with D perhaps matching TRBD1 (6 bases). This CDR3 has 18 residues. V shed 0 bases and J shed 1 base, with 16 bases lying between them. The germline gives CDR1 LNHNV, CDR2 YYDKDF (reference sequence). In nucleotides, the CDR3 is TGTGCCACCAGCAGAGATCGGTTCGGAACAGGGAGCAATCAGCCCCAGCATTTT. Its translation is CATSRDRFGTGSNQPQHF.